Listed here are 29 T cell receptor beta chains from one sample, sequenced in a study of T cells in Graves' hyperthyroidism and ophthalmopathy. TCR beta CDR3 region amplification was performed from RNA transcripts. The HTBI primer set was used in a first-round RT-PCR of the TCR CDR3. TCRdb passed the multiplex PCR reads through MiXCR, listing each CDR3 protein once. The sample carries fewer than 700,000 distinct CDR3 sequences, 15% to 20% recorded once. The sample taken for sequencing was blood. These receptors all come from a young woman with Graves' hyperthyroidism.

This clonotype has only a few counts. The rearrangement uses TRBV28 and TRBJ1-1; TRBD1 might be the D (6 bases). V lost 4 bases and J lost 0, with 12 bases in between. Germline assignment: CDR1 MDHEN and CDR2 SYDVKM. The CDR3 sequence is 15 residues long. CDR3: CASSSGTLMNTEAFF. Here the CDR3 DNA reads TGTGCCAGCAGTTCCGGGACACTCATGAACACTGAAGCTTTCTTT.

In this sample, this clonotype turned up many times. The rearrangement uses TRBV12-3 or TRBV12-4 and TRBJ1-6; 7 bases fit TRBD1. CDR3 length: 16 residues. V shed 6 bases, J shed 7 bases, and the junction held 12 bases outside the gene matches. The CDR3: CASSEGDSPRNSPLHF. In DNA form, the CDR3 reads TGTGCCAGCAGCGAGGGGGACAGCCCGAGGAATTCACCCCTCCACTTT.

The V call is TRBV30, the J call TRBJ1-4, with a possible D match to TRBD1 (6 bases). The CDR3 contains 13 residues. Germline values: CDR1 GTSNPN, CDR2 SVGIG (reference sequence). Trimming removed 4 bases from V and 4 bases from J, with 10 bases in between. The CDR3 DNA follows: TGTGCCTGGATGGACAGACTTAATGAAAAACTGTTTTTT. This encodes CAWMDRLNEKLFF.

This clonotype was detected many times. The J gene is TRBJ1-2, the V gene TRBV5-1; perhaps TRBD1 as D (6 bases). Trimming stripped 0 bases from V and 4 bases from J, with 13 bases between. This CDR3 is 15 amino acids long. CDR1 and CDR2 from the germline V gene are SGHRS and YFSETQ. The CDR3 DNA reads as TGCGCCAGCAGCTTGGGGACAGCCTCGCCCTATGGCTACACCTTC. It encodes CASSLGTASPYGYTF.

Regarding this clonotype: This may be a read error: a much more frequent sequence differs by one nucleotide. The CDR3 sequence is CANSRGRGSYNEQFF. DNA of the CDR3: TGTGCCAACAGCCGCGGGAGGGGGTCCTACAATGAGCAGTTCTTC. This chain joins TRBV12-3 or TRBV12-4 and TRBJ2-1; 9 bases fit TRBD2. The CDR3 contains 15 residues. V shed 10 bases, J shed 1 base, and the junction held 8 bases outside the gene matches.

This clonotype has ten or more counts. The V and J genes are TRBV20-1 and TRBJ2-7, with D perhaps matching TRBD1 (5 bases). Germline values: CDR1 DFQATT, CDR2 SNEGSKA (reference sequence). The length of the CDR3 is 13 residues. Trimming took 1 base from V and 6 from J, leaving 13 bases between them. CDR3 loop: CSARVDPQGEQYF. The CDR3 nucleotides read TGCAGTGCTAGAGTGGACCCCCAGGGCGAGCAGTACTTC.

The sample holds a few counts of this clonotype. The chain carries TRBV5-8 and TRBJ2-4; D remains unclear. The V end was cut by 9 bases, the J end by 0 bases, with 10 bases between. The germline V gene encodes CDR1 SGHTS and CDR2 YDEGEE. CDR3 length: 13 amino acids. CDR3 protein: CATADRAKNIQYF. CDR3 bases: TGTGCCACCGCGGACCGAGCCAAAAACATTCAGTACTTC.

This clonotype was seen many times. The chain combines TRBV20-1 with TRBJ1-1; perhaps TRBD1 as D (6 bases). The length of the CDR3 is 14 residues. V lost 3 bases to trimming and J lost 1 base, with 12 bases between them. The germline V gene has CDR1 DFQATT and CDR2 SNEGSKA (reference sequence). The CDR3 loop is CSARGGARNTEAFF. In DNA form, the CDR3 reads TGCAGTGCTAGGGGGGGGGCACGGAACACTGAAGCTTTCTTT.

This clonotype was recorded at least ten times. CDR3 sequence reads: CALGAGRAGTGELFF. DNA of the CDR3: TGTGCCTTGGGGGCTGGGCGAGCCGGCACCGGGGAGCTGTTTTTT. This rearrangement joins TRBV30 to TRBJ2-2; D possibly corresponds to TRBD1 (6 bases). Trimming left V 7 bases short and J 4 bases short, with 19 bases between. CDR1 and CDR2 from the germline V gene are GTSNPN and SVGIG (reference sequence). This CDR3 is 15 amino acids long. Full variable domain (remainder filled in from reference TRBV30 and TRBJ2-2): SQTIHQWPATLVQPVGSPLSLECTVEGTSNPNLYWYRQAAGRGLQLLFYSVGIGQISSEVPQNLSASRPQDRQFILSSKKLLLSDSGFYLCALGAGRAGTGELFFGEGSRLTVL.

Details on this clonotype: One base away lies a much larger clone, so this may be a sequencing read error. V and J are TRBV7-8 and TRBJ2-7; D is unresolved. The CDR3 covers 18 residues. Deletions cut 5 bases from V and 0 bases from J, with 23 bases between. Germline lookup yields CDR1 SGHVS and CDR2 FQNEAQ. The CDR3 DNA reads TGTGCCAGCAGCACGTGGACCTTCCTTACCGAGCACTCCTACGAGCAGTACTTC. Translating gives CASSTWTFLTEHSYEQYF.

The sample holds a few counts of this clonotype. The rearrangement links TRBV6-1 to TRBJ2-2, with unresolved D. Trimming left V 6 bases short and J 7 bases short, with 9 bases between. Germline V gene sequence: CDR1 MNHNS, CDR2 SASEGT. The CDR3 extends over 12 amino acids. The CDR3 region is CASRLFLGELFF. The CDR3 DNA reads TGTGCCAGCAGGCTTTTTCTCGGGGAGCTGTTTTTT.

At least ten counts were recorded for this clonotype. The V call is TRBV20-1, the J call TRBJ2-7, with 14 bases that match TRBD2. CDR1 and CDR2 from the germline V gene are DFQATT and SNEGSKA (reference sequence). Trimming took 5 bases from V and 3 from J; bases not matched to a gene: 15. This CDR3 has 18 amino acids. The CDR3 region is CSAGGGTGTSGSFYEQYF. The CDR3 nucleotides are TGCAGTGCTGGGGGGGGGACAGGGACTAGCGGGAGCTTCTACGAGCAGTACTTC.

This clonotype was recorded at least ten times. The V call is TRBV28, the J call TRBJ2-4, with 9 bases aligning to TRBD1. Germline loops: CDR1 MDHEN, CDR2 SYDVKM. Trimming cost V 2 bases and J 7 bases; bases outside gene matches: 6. The CDR3 spans 15 residues. The CDR3 region is CASSLLGTGRNIQYF. CDR3 DNA sequence: TGTGCCAGCAGTTTACTCGGGACAGGGCGCAACATTCAGTACTTC.

This clonotype came up a few times. J is TRBJ1-2 and V is TRBV19; tentative D call: TRBD1 (5 bases). Looked up from germline, CDR1 is LNHDA and CDR2 is SQIVND (reference sequence). V was shortened by 2 bases and J by 7 bases, with 14 bases between the two germline ends. The CDR3 has 14 residues. CDR3 DNA: TGTGCCAGTAGTATATCCCGACAGCGTCCTGGCTACACCTTC. Its translation: CASSISRQRPGYTF.

Notes on this clonotype: One end of the junction fails to match germline, which may point to a read error. The rearrangement joins TRBV20-1 to TRBJ1-5; possible D gene TRBD1, 5 bases. In germline, CDR1 is DFQATT, CDR2 SNEGSKA (reference sequence). CDR3 length: 14 residues. This chain's CDR3 is CNARGGTPYQPQHF. The CDR3 region has the DNA TGCAATGCTAGAGGCGGGACTCCATATCAGCCCCAGCATTTT.

This clonotype was seen a few times. The chain carries TRBV27 and TRBJ2-5, with a tentative D call TRBD2 (5 bases). Germline V gene sequence: CDR1 MNHEY, CDR2 SMNVEV (reference sequence). The CDR3 extends over 13 amino acids. Deletions cut 2 bases from V and 5 bases from J, with 9 bases between. The CDR3 DNA is TGTGCCAGCAGTTTAAAAAGAGGGGAGACCCAGTACTTC. As protein: CASSLKRGETQYF.

This clonotype was detected ten times or more. The rearrangement uses TRBV20-1 and TRBJ2-2; D not resolved. CDR1 and CDR2 (germline): DFQATT, SNEGSKA (reference sequence). Trimming stripped 5 bases from V and 5 bases from J, with 12 bases between. The CDR3 spans 13 residues. The CDR3 nucleotides are TGCAGTGCTCGGAAGGTGGGGACCGGGGAGCTGTTTTTT. This sequence encodes CSARKVGTGELFF.

This clonotype was detected ten times or more. V is TRBV19 and J is TRBJ1-5, with 7 bases fitting TRBD1. CDR1 is LNHDA and CDR2 is SQIVND in the germline V gene (reference sequence). V shed 7 bases and J 6 bases; nucleotides not matched to a gene: 12. The CDR3 contains 15 residues. The CDR3 DNA follows: TGTGCCAGTATCCCACATCAAGGGGGCGGTCAGCCCCAGCATTTT. Translated: CASIPHQGGGQPQHF.

On this clonotype itself: One end of the junction varies from germline; a read error may be responsible. CDR3 DNA sequence: TGTGCCAGCCCCCGAGAAGGTGACACAGATGCGCAGTATTTT. Translation: CASPREGDTDAQYF. The gene calls are TRBV12-3 or TRBV12-4 and TRBJ2-3; D unclear. This CDR3 spans 14 amino acids.

The V and J genes are TRBV5-1 and TRBJ2-6; D not certain. The V end lost 1 base, the J end lost 0 bases, and 8 bases lay between the germline ends. The CDR3 sequence is 16 residues long. CDR1 and CDR2 from the germline V gene are SGHRS and YFSETQ. Here the CDR3 DNA reads TGCGCCAGCAGCTTGTCGGCCCTCTCTGGGGCCAACGTCCTGACTTTC. Translating it yields CASSLSALSGANVLTF.

Details on this clonotype: One end of the junction varies from germline; a read error may be responsible. The chain is built from TRBV9 and TRBJ2-7, with D hard to call. This CDR3 has 15 amino acids. In germline, CDR1 is SGDLS, CDR2 YYNGEE. This CDR3 is CASGVGRLHSYEQYF. CDR3 coding DNA: TGTGCCAGCGGCGTAGGTCGGCTCCATTCCTACGAGCAGTACTTC.

This sequence joins TRBV14 and TRBJ2-3; D may be TRBD2 (6 bases). In germline, CDR1 is SGHDN, CDR2 FVKESK. V lost 1 base, J lost 3 bases, and 11 bases lay in between. The CDR3 is 15 amino acids. CDR3: CASSQGLAMTDTQYF. For the CDR3, the DNA is TGTGCCAGCAGCCAAGGGCTAGCGATGACAGATACGCAGTATTTT.

This clonotype has a handful of counts. This may arise from a read error, as a much more abundant clone is one base away. The V call is TRBV18, the J call TRBJ2-1; D unresolved. Per germline, CDR1 KGHSH and CDR2 LQKENI. The ends were cut back, 3 bases at V and 6 bases at J, with 6 bases in the middle. This CDR3 has 12 amino acids. The CDR3 coding sequence is TGTGCCAGCTCACCGACGGCCAATGAGCAGTTCTTC. Its translation is CASSPTANEQFF.

This clonotype was recorded at least ten times. CDR3 protein: CASREPGLAYEQYF. CDR3 DNA: TGTGCCAGCAGGGAACCGGGACTTGCCTACGAGCAGTACTTC. J is TRBJ2-7 and V is TRBV28; D is possibly TRBD2 (6 bases). Trimming removed 6 bases from V and 2 bases from J, with 14 bases in between. Germline V gives CDR1 MDHEN, CDR2 SYDVKM. The CDR3 length is 14 residues.

This clonotype showed up just a few times. The CDR3 DNA reads as TGTGCCAGCAGCTTTCAGAGTACCTACGAGCAGTACTTC. This gives the protein CASSFQSTYEQYF. The chain recombines TRBV5-6 with TRBJ2-7, with D unclear. The germline V and J ends were trimmed by 2 bases and 2 bases, with 8 bases remaining between them. Germline V gene data show CDR1 as SGHDT and CDR2 as YYEEEE. CDR3 length: 13 residues.

In its sample, this clonotype was seen many times. This chain joins TRBV20-1 and TRBJ2-7; D gene uncertain. The V and J ends lost 7 bases and 4 bases respectively, with 14 bases between them. In germline, CDR1 is DFQATT, CDR2 SNEGSKA (reference sequence). CDR3 length equals 12 residues. The CDR3 loop is CSGEKVGYEQYF. DNA for the CDR3: TGCAGTGGCGAGAAGGTGGGGTACGAGCAGTACTTC.

The CDR3 loop is CASQDKGAGEQYF. The CDR3 nucleotides are TGTGCCAGCCAAGACAAGGGGGCGGGGGAGCAGTACTTC. The gene calls are TRBV14 and TRBJ2-7; TRBD1 might be the D (7 bases). V lost 8 bases to trimming and J lost 7 bases, with 18 bases between them. Germline CDR1 reads SGHDN; CDR2 reads FVKESK. The CDR3 covers 13 residues.

A remark on this clonotype: This could be a read error, since a much larger clone is one nucleotide away. V gene TRBV20-1 combines with J gene TRBJ2-3; D perhaps matches TRBD1 (6 bases). The germline V gene encodes CDR1 DFQATT and CDR2 SNEGSKA (reference sequence). This CDR3 has 15 residues. The ends were cut back, 0 bases at V and 1 base at J, with 11 bases in the middle. CDR3 region: CSARDGGTGTDTQYF. The CDR3 region has the DNA TGCAGTGCTAGAGATGGGGGCACGGGCACAGATACGCAGTATTTT.

This clonotype was picked up many times. This chain joins TRBV3-1 and TRBJ1-1; no reliable D call. The CDR3 runs 15 residues. Looked up from germline, CDR1 is LGHDT and CDR2 is YNNKEL (reference sequence). Trimming took off 4 bases at V and 0 bases at J, with 12 bases between the two ends. CDR3 protein: CASSRRVGMNTEAFF. The CDR3 coding sequence is TGTGCCAGCAGCCGCAGAGTTGGCATGAACACTGAAGCTTTCTTT.